The source of this T cell receptor beta chain is a study of identical twins. Study-wide points: Modeled out-of-frame TCR alpha sharing in monozygotic twins fell below observed levels. Instead of following the same donors, the conclusions were based on cross-sectional statistical analysis. The abundant beta clonotypes from cord blood had fewer insertions, and memory repertoires had none of this.

This clonotype was detected ten times or more. Its cognate antigen is unknown. Via MiXCR, TCRdb re-called the 5' RACE reads, giving one row per CDR3 protein. The table lists hundreds of thousands of distinct CDR3 sequences, 8.5% to 9.5% of them singletons, with around 0.95% in the top ten. These data were also filed under a second study, of yellow fever vaccine responses in identical twins.

The source material was PBMCs. This clonotype was sampled from a woman aged 18-30 years in good health.

The DNA of the CDR3 is TGTGCCAGCAGCCCAGGGATGTGGCAGCCCCAGCATTTT. Encoded protein: CASSPGMWQPQHF. V and J are TRBV7-2 and TRBJ1-5; possibly TRBD1 for D (5 bases). The CDR3 spans 13 residues. Germline V gene sequence: CDR1 SGHTA, CDR2 FQGNSA. The V and J ends lost 5 bases and 7 bases respectively, with 12 bases between them. The full variable domain, completed using reference TRBV7-2 and TRBJ1-5, is GAGVSQSPSNKVTEKGKDVELRCDPISGHTALYWYRQSLGQGLEFLIYFQGNSAPDKSGLPSDRFSAERTGGSVSTLTIQRTQQEDSAVYLCASSPGMWQPQHFGDGTRLSIL.